This T cell receptor (beta chain) came from a study of T cell changes during pregnancy in multiple sclerosis. Method: immunoSEQ multiplex PCR; TCRdb's copy keeps in-frame clones and lacks some. The sample has 37,000 or so clones; about 88% are singletons. This CDR3 has 15 residues. CDR1 is SGHTS and CDR2 is YDEGEE in the germline V gene. V shed 4 bases and J 5 bases; nucleotides not matched to a gene: 8. The sequence was collected from a female donor with multiple sclerosis, enrolled in a pregnancy study. The V call is TRBV5-8, the J call TRBJ2-5, with 10 bases lining up with TRBD1. The sample here was CD4+ T cells from peripheral blood mononuclear cells, taken in the first trimester of pregnancy. The CDR3 sequence: CASSGLGTGEETQYF. The CDR3 DNA reads as TGTGCCAGCAGCGGACTTGGGACAGGGGAGGAGACCCAGTACTTC.